This T cell receptor (beta chain) was found in a study of blood T cell repertoires in COVID-19. The protocol was immunoSEQ multiplex PCR, while the TCRdb copy is restricted to in-frame clones and leaves out a portion. The repertoire holds about 200,000 clones, with roughly 88% as singletons. Deletions cut 4 bases from V and 8 bases from J, with 20 bases between. Germline CDR1 reads SGHTS; CDR2 reads YDEGEE. This CDR3 is built from 15 residues. The Seattle patients joined while their infection was active and were tracked longitudinally afterward. This receptor was obtained from a man aged 45 to 65 with COVID-19, enrolled during active disease. Sequenced: peripheral blood. The chain uses TRBV5-8 and TRBJ2-3, with D possibly matching TRBD1 (6 bases). Here the CDR3 reads CASSSRTGAQGTQYF. In DNA, the CDR3 is TGTGCCAGCAGCAGCCGGACGGGTGCACAGGGTACGCAGTATTTT.